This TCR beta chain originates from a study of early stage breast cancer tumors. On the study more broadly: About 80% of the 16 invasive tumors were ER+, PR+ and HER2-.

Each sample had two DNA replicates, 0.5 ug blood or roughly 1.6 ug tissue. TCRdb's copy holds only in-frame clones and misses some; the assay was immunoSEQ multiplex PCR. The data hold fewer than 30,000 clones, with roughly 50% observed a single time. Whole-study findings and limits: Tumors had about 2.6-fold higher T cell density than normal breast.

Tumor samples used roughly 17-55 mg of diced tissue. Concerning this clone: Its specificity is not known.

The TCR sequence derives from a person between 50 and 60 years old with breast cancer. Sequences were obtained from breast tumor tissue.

The CDR3 loop is CASSPGLAYEQYF. The CDR3 DNA sequence: TGTGCCAGCAGTCCGGGACTCGCCTACGAGCAGTACTTC. This chain links TRBV2 with TRBJ2-7; TRBD2 is a possible D gene (6 bases). Trimming removed 5 bases from V and 2 bases from J, with 10 bases in between. The CDR3 is 13 residues long. Germline lookup yields CDR1 SNHLY and CDR2 FYNNEI.